Presented here are 9 T cell receptor beta chains from one specimen sequenced in a study of shared T cell receptors in the human thymus. TCRdb's copy holds only in-frame clones and misses some; the assay was immunoSEQ multiplex PCR. The sample lists some 660,000 clones; around 87% were seen once. These same records also appear under a second study, on human thymus T cells.

The source material was thymocytes. The receptors shown here come from a boy in the first two years of life with a congenital heart defect.

This chain joins TRBV5-6 and TRBJ1-5; D call uncertain. The germline gives CDR1 SGHDT, CDR2 YYEEEE. This CDR3 is 13 amino acids long. Trimming took 2 bases from V and 4 from J, leaving 7 bases between them. The CDR3 nucleotides read TGTGCCAGCAGCTTACACCCGAATCAGCCCCAGCATTTT. This sequence encodes CASSLHPNQPQHF.

This clone showed up just once. The CDR3 sequence is CASWTGGRGYTF. DNA of the CDR3: TGTGCCAGTTGGACAGGGGGAAGGGGCTACACCTTC. The chain is built from TRBV2 and TRBJ1-2, with 10 bases matching TRBD1. CDR1 and CDR2 from the germline V gene are SNHLY and FYNNEI. After removal of 9 bases from V and 8 bases from J, the junction contained 6 bases not matched to a gene. The CDR3 loop spans 12 amino acids.

The chain carries TRBV4-3 and TRBJ2-6; D not resolved. The CDR3 extends over 18 amino acids. From germline, CDR1 is LGHNA and CDR2 YSLEER. Trimming took 0 bases from V and 0 from J, leaving 12 bases between them. CDR3 in amino acids: CASSQDNGFYSGANVLTF. CDR3 in DNA: TGCGCCAGCAGCCAAGATAACGGTTTTTACTCTGGGGCCAACGTCCTGACTTTC.

V and J are TRBV19 and TRBJ2-5; TRBD2 aligns across 11 bases. V trimming: 5 bases; J trimming: 5 bases; junction bases outside the gene matches: 10. Germline lookup yields CDR1 LNHDA and CDR2 SQIVND (reference sequence). The CDR3 spans 16 residues. This CDR3 is CASSPGTSGPRETQYF. CDR3 DNA sequence: TGTGCCAGTAGTCCCGGGACTAGCGGTCCCCGGGAGACCCAGTACTTC.

This chain connects TRBV28 to TRBJ2-1, with TRBD1 as a possible D gene (5 bases). V lost 4 bases to trimming and J lost 3 bases, with 13 bases between them. CDR3 size: 15 residues. Germline V CDR1 and CDR2: MDHEN, SYDVKM. The CDR3 DNA is TGTGCCAGCAGTTACAGGCGCACCTGCTACAATGAGCAGTTCTTC. As protein: CASSYRRTCYNEQFF. The full variable domain, its missing parts supplied by reference TRBV28 and TRBJ2-1, is DVKVTQSSRYLVKRTGEKVFLECVQDMDHENMFWYRQDPGLGLRLIYFSYDVKMKEKGDIPEGYSVSREKKERFSLILESASTNQTSMYLCASSYRRTCYNEQFFGPGTRLTVL.

The CDR3: CASSQGSSIGLAAQGGYEQYF. The CDR3 nucleotides read TGCGCCAGCAGCCAAGGCTCTTCTATAGGACTAGCGGCCCAAGGGGGGTACGAGCAGTACTTC. This rearrangement joins TRBV4-3 to TRBJ2-7; the match to TRBD2 covers 10 bases. V dropped 1 base and J dropped 4; count of bases not matched to a gene: 22. The CDR3 length is 21 residues. Germline V gives CDR1 LGHNA, CDR2 YSLEER.

This chain uses TRBV7-9 with TRBJ2-2; 7 nucleotides align to TRBD2. The CDR3 has 15 amino acids. Germline lookup yields CDR1 SEHNR and CDR2 FQNEAQ (reference sequence). Trimming removed 5 bases from V and 3 bases from J; junction bases left unmatched: 6. The DNA for the CDR3 is TGTGCCAGCAGCCCCCGCCTAGCGGACACCGGGGAGCTGTTTTTT. Its protein product is CASSPRLADTGELFF.

V is TRBV18 and J is TRBJ1-1; no firm D call. V gave up 5 bases and J gave up 0 bases, with 7 bases separating them. The germline gives CDR1 KGHSH, CDR2 LQKENI. The CDR3 runs to 13 residues. This chain's CDR3 is CASSGLMNTEAFF. The DNA for the CDR3 is TGTGCCAGCTCAGGCCTTATGAACACTGAAGCTTTCTTT.

The rearrangement links TRBV9 to TRBJ2-6; possibly TRBD1 for D (5 bases). CDR1 SGDLS and CDR2 YYNGEE come from the germline V gene. This CDR3 has 20 residues. V lost 4 bases, J lost 1 base, and 24 bases lay in between. The CDR3 coding sequence is TGTGCCAGCAGCCCAGGGTTGCGGTCAGGTCCCTGGTCTGGGGCCAACGTCCTGACTTTC. Protein sequence: CASSPGLRSGPWSGANVLTF.